The 26 T cell receptor beta chains below come from one sample, sequenced in a study of early T cells in non-severe SARS-CoV-2 infection. In TCRdb, the 5' RACE reads were re-called with MiXCR into one record per CDR3 protein. The repertoire holds 55,000 to 65,000 distinct CDR3 sequences, approximately 10% seen once, with 6.5% in the top ten. Material: whole blood. The receptors stem from an adult who was a healthcare worker with PCR-confirmed SARS-CoV-2 infection or an uninfected control (not recorded which).

Many counts were recorded for this clonotype. The chain combines TRBV7-3 with TRBJ2-5; D remains unclear. Germline V gives CDR1 SGHTA, CDR2 FQGTGA. Trimming shortened V by 4 bases and J by 0 bases, and 3 bases separated the two germline ends. The CDR3 loop spans 12 amino acids. CDR3 sequence reads: CASSSNQETQYF. CDR3 DNA: TGTGCCAGCAGCTCGAACCAAGAGACCCAGTACTTC.

There are many counts of this clonotype. The J gene is TRBJ1-5, the V gene TRBV4-1, with 9 bases lining up with TRBD1. V lost 1 base to trimming and J lost 3 bases; unmatched junction nucleotides: 7. CDR1 is MGHRA, CDR2 YSYEKL, per germline. This CDR3 has 17 residues. CDR3 loop: CASSQGATGGLNQPQHF. In DNA, the CDR3 is TGCGCCAGCAGCCAAGGGGCAACAGGGGGCCTCAATCAGCCCCAGCATTTT.

Many counts were recorded for this clonotype. This rearrangement joins TRBV18 to TRBJ2-3; D may be TRBD2 (6 bases). Germline values: CDR1 KGHSH, CDR2 LQKENI. The CDR3 loop spans 16 amino acids. With 4 bases removed from V and 0 bases from J, the gap between germline ends came to 14 bases. CDR3 residues: CASSRFVAASTDTQYF. The CDR3 DNA sequence: TGTGCCAGCTCACGGTTCGTAGCGGCCAGCACAGATACGCAGTATTTT.

This clonotype was counted only a few times. The V and J genes are TRBV5-1 and TRBJ1-2; D may be TRBD1 (6 bases). Trimming took off 2 bases at V and 7 bases at J, with 18 bases between the two ends. Germline V gives CDR1 SGHRS, CDR2 YFSETQ. CDR3 length: 15 residues. CDR3 sequence reads: CASSLAQQGSSGYTF. CDR3 DNA: TGCGCCAGCAGCTTAGCCCAACAGGGAAGCTCTGGCTACACCTTC.

The chain couples TRBV6-5 to TRBJ2-1, with 9 nucleotides matching TRBD2. V lost 5 bases, J lost 5 bases, and 7 bases stayed unmatched. The CDR3 is 15 residues long. Germline CDR1 and CDR2: MNHEY and SVGAGI. This CDR3 reads CASSGSGRPNNEQFF. The CDR3, as DNA: TGTGCCAGCAGTGGTAGCGGGAGACCTAACAATGAGCAGTTCTTC.

This clonotype came up many times. The chain links TRBV19 to TRBJ2-5; 7 bases align to TRBD2. After removal of 10 bases from V and 7 bases from J, the junction contained 12 bases not matched to a gene. CDR3 length: 13 residues. The germline V gene encodes CDR1 LNHDA and CDR2 SQIVND (reference sequence). DNA of the CDR3: TGTGCCACCAGCGGGACCCTACTGGGGACCCAGTACTTC. As protein: CATSGTLLGTQYF.

This clonotype was observed at least ten times. The chain is built from TRBV5-3 and TRBJ2-1; 7 positions match TRBD2. TRBV5-3 carries the ORF label, with uncertain function. This CDR3 comprises 17 residues. V lost 0 bases, J lost 8 bases, and 14 bases stayed unmatched. The CDR3 loop is CARSLGRESTEVHEQFF. DNA for the CDR3: TGTGCCAGAAGCTTGGGGCGGGAGTCGACGGAGGTCCATGAGCAGTTCTTC.

This chain joins TRBV24-1 and TRBJ1-1, with D unresolved. Trimming took 4 bases from V and 0 from J, leaving 5 bases between them. The CDR3 covers 13 residues. Germline V CDR1 and CDR2: KGHDR, SFDVKD. The CDR3 is CATSETVNTEAFF. The CDR3 DNA is TGTGCCACCAGTGAGACGGTGAACACTGAAGCTTTCTTT.

This clonotype occurred many times. The chain joins TRBV6-6 to TRBJ2-7, with 15 bases aligning to TRBD2. The CDR3 has 15 amino acids. Germline CDR1 reads MNHNY; CDR2 reads SVGAGI (reference sequence). After removal of 5 bases from V and 6 bases from J, the junction contained 5 bases not matched to a gene. CDR3 loop: CASSPRTSGRVEQYF. For the CDR3, the DNA is TGTGCCAGCAGTCCCCGGACTAGCGGGAGGGTCGAGCAGTACTTC.

This clonotype was observed a handful of times. The rearrangement links TRBV10-3 to TRBJ2-3, with TRBD2 matching 11 bases. V dropped 6 bases and J dropped 3; count of bases not matched to a gene: 2. Germline CDR1 reads ENHRY; CDR2 reads SYGVKD. The CDR3 spans 14 residues. This CDR3 is CAIRGTSGTDTQYF. The CDR3 DNA reads as TGTGCCATCAGAGGGACTAGCGGTACAGATACGCAGTATTTT.

V and J are TRBV4-1 and TRBJ2-5; tentatively, D is TRBD2 (6 bases). Trimming pared 5 bases from V and 1 base from J, leaving 17 bases between. This CDR3 comprises 16 residues. Per germline, CDR1 MGHRA and CDR2 YSYEKL. The CDR3 DNA follows: TGCGCCAGCAGCGAACCTCTGACTAGTATCCAAGAGACCCAGTACTTC. Translation: CASSEPLTSIQETQYF.

The sample holds many counts of this clonotype. The CDR3, as DNA: TGTGCCAGCAGCGCCGGGATTTCGGCCGGGGAGCTGTTTTTT. Amino acids: CASSAGISAGELFF. V usage is TRBV6-4 and J usage is TRBJ2-2; possible D gene TRBD2, 5 bases. The germline CDR1 and CDR2 sequences are MRHNA and SNTAGT. The V gene lost 6 bases and the J gene lost 6 bases, with 14 bases spanning the gap. This CDR3 region has 14 residues.

The CDR3 DNA follows: TGTGCCAGCAGTGACCGACACGTAATACAAGAGACCCAGTACTTC. Its translation: CASSDRHVIQETQYF. The gene calls are TRBV2 and TRBJ2-5; D gene uncertain. Germline assignment: CDR1 SNHLY and CDR2 FYNNEI. The CDR3 is 15 amino acids. V lost 3 bases to trimming and J lost 2 bases, with 13 bases between them. The full variable domain, in which reference TRBV2 and TRBJ2-5 provide the parts outside the CDR3, is EPEVTQTPSHQVTQMGQEVILRCVPISNHLYFYWYRQILGQKVEFLVSFYNNEISEKSEIFDDQFSVERPDGSNFTLKIRSTKLEDSAMYFCASSDRHVIQETQYFGPGTRLLVL.

This clonotype was detected a few times. The chain recombines TRBV20-1 with TRBJ1-2, with no clear D. The CDR3 length is 10 residues. The germline V gene encodes CDR1 DFQATT and CDR2 SNEGSKA (reference sequence). This CDR3 is CSHGLYGYTF. CDR3 DNA: TGCAGCCACGGCCTCTATGGCTACACCTTC.

This clonotype has a count of ten or more. V gene TRBV9 combines with J gene TRBJ1-1; 7 nucleotides line up with TRBD1. Germline loops: CDR1 SGDLS, CDR2 YYNGEE. The CDR3 is made up of 17 amino acids. Losses at the gene ends were 3 bases for V and 1 base for J; bases not matched to a gene: 12. The CDR3 protein is CASSAGGGVAWNTEAFF. The CDR3 region has the DNA TGTGCCAGCAGCGCGGGAGGGGGCGTAGCATGGAACACTGAAGCTTTCTTT. The complete variable domain, with remaining parts taken from reference TRBV9 and TRBJ1-1, reads DSGVTQTPKHLITATGQRVTLRCSPRSGDLSVYWYQQSLDQGLQFLIQYYNGEERAKGNILERFSAQQFPDLHSELNLSSLELGDSALYFCASSAGGGVAWNTEAFFGQGTRLTVV.

This clonotype was seen repeatedly, ten times or more. This sequence joins TRBV5-5 and TRBJ1-2; D unresolved. CDR3 length: 15 amino acids. Per the germline V gene, CDR1 is SGHKS and CDR2 is YYEKEE (reference sequence). V lost 1 base to trimming and J lost 4 bases, with 14 bases between them. The CDR3 is CASSLRQTDSYGYTF. The CDR3 coding sequence is TGTGCCAGCAGCTTGAGGCAGACTGATAGCTATGGCTACACCTTC.

Turning to this clonotype: This may be a read error, as it is one base from a much larger clone. The chain is built from TRBV18 and TRBJ2-7; maybe TRBD2 (6 bases). Trimming shortened V by 6 bases and J by 4 bases, and 19 bases separated the two germline ends. This CDR3 is built from 15 residues. CDR1 KGHSH and CDR2 LQKENI come from the germline V gene. The CDR3 coding sequence is TGTGCCAGCTCTCACCGGGACTCTAGATCATACGAGCAGTACTTC. Its protein product is CASSHRDSRSYEQYF.

The chain joins TRBV10-3 to TRBJ2-1; 13 nucleotides align to TRBD2. Per the germline V gene, CDR1 is ENHRY and CDR2 is SYGVKD. The V and J ends lost 11 bases and 9 bases, in that order; junction bases with no gene match: 4. This CDR3 region has 12 residues. CDR3 amino acids: CASRLAGGEQFF. CDR3 bases: TGTGCCTCACGACTAGCGGGAGGTGAGCAGTTCTTC.

This clonotype was seen more than once but under ten times. V gene TRBV7-2 combines with J gene TRBJ2-5; D not certain. The V end was cut by 2 bases, the J end by 0 bases, with 10 bases between. This CDR3 has 15 residues. Per germline, CDR1 SGHTA and CDR2 FQGNSA. The CDR3 here is CASSLNTWYQETQYF. CDR3 in DNA: TGTGCCAGCAGCTTAAACACGTGGTACCAAGAGACCCAGTACTTC.

This clonotype came up many times. This rearrangement joins TRBV11-3 to TRBJ1-1; D is possibly TRBD1 (6 bases). The length of the CDR3 is 13 residues. Germline values: CDR1 SGHNT, CDR2 YENEEA. The germline V and J ends were trimmed by 3 bases and 4 bases, with 9 bases remaining between them. The CDR3 bases are TGTGCCAGCAGCTTTTCAGGGGCCACTGAAGCTTTCTTT. Amino acid sequence: CASSFSGATEAFF.

This clonotype was seen more than once but under ten times. Without the conserved terminal phenylalanine or tryptophan, this CDR3 likely stems from a read error. It is unclear where the CDR3 begins or ends on the DNA, so no DNA is shown, and the CDR3 is as TCRdb lists it. V is TRBV10-3 and J is TRBJ2-1; the DNA was not compared with TRBD1, the D call given in the table. The CDR3 extends over 13 residues, inclusive of both ends. Germline-derived CDR1 and CDR2 are ENHRY and SYGVKD. CDR3: CAISKELPGQEGI.

This chain links TRBV19 with TRBJ2-1; maybe TRBD1 (5 bases). With 1 base removed from V and 9 bases from J, the gap between germline ends came to 19 bases. The CDR3 is 16 residues long. Germline CDR1 is LNHDA and CDR2 is SQIVND (reference sequence). DNA for the CDR3: TGTGCCAGTAGTATAGCTCCTGGGGCGACGTCGGCTGAGCAGTTCTTC. This codes for CASSIAPGATSAEQFF. The variable domain in full, completed from reference TRBV19 and TRBJ2-1, reads DGGITQSPKYLFRKEGQNVTLSCEQNLNHDAMYWYRQDPGQGLRLIYYSQIVNDFQKGDIAEGYSVSREKKESFPLTVTSAQKNPTAFYLCASSIAPGATSAEQFFGPGTRLTVL.

In the case of this clonotype: This sequence may be a read error, since a much larger clone differs from it by one base. The V and J genes are TRBV20-1 and TRBJ2-2; 7 bases align to TRBD2. The CDR3 sequence is 17 residues long. J was trimmed by 4 bases and V by 0 bases; bases with no gene match: 11. Germline V gene sequence: CDR1 DFQATT, CDR2 SNEGSKA (reference sequence). CDR3 sequence: CSARDPRPSGITGELFF. In nucleotides, the CDR3 is TGCAGTGCTAGAGATCCTAGACCCAGCGGGATCACCGGGGAGCTGTTTTTT.

This clonotype has at least ten counts. This chain links TRBV2 with TRBJ1-2; no firm D call. CDR3 size: 12 residues. From germline, CDR1 is SNHLY and CDR2 FYNNEI. V was pared by 6 bases and J by 5 bases, with 10 bases between. CDR3: CASSGDSYGYTF. The CDR3 DNA follows: TGTGCCAGCAGCGGAGACTCATATGGCTACACCTTC.

This chain joins TRBV27 and TRBJ2-1, with a weak D call TRBD2 (6 bases). Trimming removed 3 bases at V and 5 bases at J, with 11 bases between. The germline V gene has CDR1 MNHEY and CDR2 SMNVEV (reference sequence). The CDR3 consists of 14 residues. CDR3 amino acids: CASSLPSVNNEQFF. CDR3 nucleotides: TGTGCCAGCAGTTTGCCTAGCGTCAACAATGAGCAGTTCTTC.

The rearrangement joins TRBV7-8 to TRBJ1-1; D call uncertain. Trimming took 1 base from V and 0 from J, leaving 6 bases between them. The germline V gene encodes CDR1 SGHVS and CDR2 FQNEAQ. This CDR3 comprises 14 residues. The CDR3 protein is CASSLGTLNTEAFF. The DNA of the CDR3 is TGTGCCAGCAGCTTAGGTACCTTGAACACTGAAGCTTTCTTT.